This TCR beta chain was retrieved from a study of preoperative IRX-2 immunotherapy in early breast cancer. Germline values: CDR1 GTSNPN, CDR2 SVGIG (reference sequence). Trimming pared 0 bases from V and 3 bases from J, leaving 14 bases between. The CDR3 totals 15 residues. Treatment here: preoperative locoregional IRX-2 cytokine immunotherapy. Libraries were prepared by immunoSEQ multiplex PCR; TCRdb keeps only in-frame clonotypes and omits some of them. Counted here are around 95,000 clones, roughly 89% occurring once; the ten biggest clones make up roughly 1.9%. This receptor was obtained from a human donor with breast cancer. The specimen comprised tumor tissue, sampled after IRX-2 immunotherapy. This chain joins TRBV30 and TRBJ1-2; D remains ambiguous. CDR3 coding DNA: TGTGCCTGGAGTGTAAGCTTAAACTTGGACTATGGCTACACCTTC. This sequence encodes CAWSVSLNLDYGYTF.